The clone carrying this T cell receptor beta chain was seen many times. The target antigen is unknown. The data belong to a study of T-cell reconstitution after alpha-beta-depleted transplantation in children. Study findings and constraints: At one year after transplant, newly produced T cells mostly accounted for T-cell counts and diversity.

This CDR3 region has 13 residues. The V end lost 2 bases, the J end lost 1 base, and 7 bases lay between the germline ends. The germline CDR1 and CDR2 sequences are DFQATT and SNEGSKA (reference sequence). Preparation of the TCRbeta library involved a method that used unique molecular identifiers. Using its own MiXCR run on the PCR reads, TCRdb lists one record per CDR3 protein. The table lists some 200,000 distinct CDR3 sequences, approximately 8% of them singletons. The clonotype originates from a male patient between 2 and 10 years old who had a stem cell transplant for acute myeloid leukemia, so the T cells may come from the graft donor. The gene calls are TRBV20-1 and TRBJ2-3; D gene uncertain. The specimen was PBMCs, mostly from graft donor cells, collected 360 days after TCRalphabeta/CD19-depleted stem cell transplant. This chain's CDR3 is CSARLLGTDTQYF. The CDR3 bases are TGCAGTGCTAGACTTCTAGGCACAGATACGCAGTATTTT.